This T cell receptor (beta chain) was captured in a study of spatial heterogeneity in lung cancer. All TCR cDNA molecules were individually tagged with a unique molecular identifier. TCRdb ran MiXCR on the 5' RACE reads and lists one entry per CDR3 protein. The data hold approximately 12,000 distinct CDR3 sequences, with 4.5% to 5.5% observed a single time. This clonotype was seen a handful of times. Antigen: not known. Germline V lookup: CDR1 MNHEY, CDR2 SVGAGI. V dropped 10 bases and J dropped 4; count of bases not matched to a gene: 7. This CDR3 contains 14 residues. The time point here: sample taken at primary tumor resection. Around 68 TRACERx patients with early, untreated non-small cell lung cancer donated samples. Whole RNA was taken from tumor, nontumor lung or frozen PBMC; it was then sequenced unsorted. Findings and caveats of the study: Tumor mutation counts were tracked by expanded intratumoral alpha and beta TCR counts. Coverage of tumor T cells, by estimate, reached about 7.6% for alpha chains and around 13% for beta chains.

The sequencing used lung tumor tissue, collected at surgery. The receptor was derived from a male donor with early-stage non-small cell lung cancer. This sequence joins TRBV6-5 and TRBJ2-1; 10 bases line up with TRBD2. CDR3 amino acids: CATKSGGGYNEQFF. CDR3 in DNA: TGTGCCACCAAAAGCGGGGGGGGATACAATGAGCAGTTCTTC.